These 19 T cell receptor beta chains originate from one sample sequenced in a study of shared clonotypes between healthy human individuals. This table comes from immunoSEQ multiplex PCR, and its TCRdb copy is limited to in-frame clones, with some not included. The sample yields about 680,000 clones, about 91% seen once. The naive CD8 population came from CD45RO-negative cells selected for CCR7, without terminally differentiated effector memory CD45RA+ cells. Sequencing was carried out using naive CD8+ T cells sorted from blood. These receptor sequences come from a man between 25 and 39 years old in good health.

V gene TRBV28 combines with J gene TRBJ2-1; 7 nucleotides line up with TRBD1. The CDR3 contains 16 residues. Germline V CDR1 and CDR2: MDHEN, SYDVKM. Trimming cost V 3 bases and J 5 bases; bases outside gene matches: 10. CDR3 nucleotides: TGTGCCAGCAGTTTGTACAGGGGCGCAATGGACAATGAGCAGTTCTTC. Amino acid sequence: CASSLYRGAMDNEQFF.

The rearrangement joins TRBV6-5 to TRBJ2-2; 12 bases fit TRBD2. Germline V gene sequence: CDR1 MNHEY, CDR2 SVGAGI. J was trimmed by 7 bases and V by 0 bases; bases with no gene match: 3. CDR3 size: 16 residues. The CDR3 bases are TGTGCCAGCAGTTACTCGACTAGCGGGAGTCACGGGGAGCTGTTTTTT. Its protein product is CASSYSTSGSHGELFF.

The CDR3 loop is CASSLTGGGVLTYEQYF. The CDR3 DNA follows: TGCGCCAGCAGCTTGACAGGGGGAGGTGTCCTAACCTACGAGCAGTACTTC. The chain carries TRBV5-1 and TRBJ2-7; 8 nucleotides line up with TRBD1. This CDR3 is built from 17 residues. CDR1 is SGHRS and CDR2 is YFSETQ in the germline V gene. V dropped 1 base and J dropped 2; count of bases not matched to a gene: 11.

DNA for the CDR3: TGCGCCAGCAGCCGGACCGAAGAGAACCCCTACAATGAGCAGTTCTTC. Residues: CASSRTEENPYNEQFF. The J gene is TRBJ2-1, the V gene TRBV4-1; D call uncertain. The CDR3 consists of 16 residues. Trimming removed 4 bases at V and 2 bases at J, with 15 bases between. Germline values: CDR1 MGHRA, CDR2 YSYEKL.

V and J are TRBV9 and TRBJ2-7; 9 nucleotides line up with TRBD2. CDR3 length: 15 residues. Germline trimming cut 0 bases from V and 5 bases from J; bases unmatched to any gene: 6. CDR1 is SGDLS and CDR2 is YYNGEE in the germline V gene. The CDR3 region is CASSVEGGGGNEQYF. The CDR3 DNA follows: TGTGCCAGCAGCGTAGAGGGCGGGGGGGGGAACGAGCAGTACTTC.

The gene calls are TRBV27 and TRBJ1-2; weak D call: TRBD1 (6 bases). Trimming removed 6 bases from V and 0 bases from J, with 11 bases in between. This CDR3 spans 14 amino acids. Germline lookup yields CDR1 MNHEY and CDR2 SMNVEV (reference sequence). The CDR3 sequence: CASSPTGSNYGYTF. CDR3 in DNA: TGTGCCAGCAGCCCGACAGGCTCTAACTATGGCTACACCTTC.

This sequence joins TRBV5-8 and TRBJ1-5, with D tentatively TRBD1 (5 bases). Germline CDR1 reads SGHTS; CDR2 reads YDEGEE. The CDR3 contains 13 residues. V was trimmed by 10 bases and J by 3 bases, leaving 14 bases between them. The CDR3 DNA reads TGTGCCGGGACGGATGCCCTCAATCAGCCCCAGCATTTT. Translating it yields CAGTDALNQPQHF.

V is TRBV6-4 and J is TRBJ1-5, with 7 bases matching TRBD1. Germline lookup yields CDR1 MRHNA and CDR2 SNTAGT. The CDR3 totals 20 residues. The V and J ends lost 7 bases and 0 bases, in that order; junction bases with no gene match: 21. This CDR3 is CASTSGRKTGIEVSNQPQHF. The CDR3 DNA sequence: TGTGCCAGCACCTCTGGCCGCAAGACAGGGATTGAAGTTAGCAATCAGCCCCAGCATTTT.

This sequence joins TRBV4-1 and TRBJ2-5, with 7 bases identical to TRBD2. Germline CDR1 MGHRA, CDR2 YSYEKL. The CDR3 sequence is 14 residues long. V was clipped by 1 base and J by 5 bases; unmatched bases: 4. The CDR3 spells CASSQVRGIETQYF. CDR3 sequence (DNA): TGCGCCAGCAGCCAAGTGCGGGGGATTGAGACCCAGTACTTC.

This sequence joins TRBV7-8 and TRBJ2-7, with D possibly TRBD2 on 5 matching bases. The CDR3 contains 14 residues. V was pared by 1 base and J by 4 bases, with 11 bases between. Germline CDR1 SGHVS, CDR2 FQNEAQ. This CDR3 reads CASSLGTSTYEQYF. CDR3 sequence (DNA): TGTGCCAGCAGCTTAGGGACTTCCACATACGAGCAGTACTTC.

CDR3 nucleotide sequence: TGTGCCAGCAGCCCCCTGGGATCTGGGGCCAACGTCCTGACTTTC. Encoded protein: CASSPLGSGANVLTF. The V gene is TRBV14, the J gene TRBJ2-6, with unresolved D. V lost 4 bases and J lost 1, with 8 bases in between. CDR1 and CDR2 (germline): SGHDN, FVKESK. This CDR3 has 15 amino acids. Complete variable domain (other parts from reference TRBV14 and TRBJ2-6): EAGVTQFPSHSVIEKGQTVTLRCDPISGHDNLYWYRRVMGKEIKFLLHFVKESKQDESGMPNNRFLAERTGGTYSTLKVQPAELEDSGVYFCASSPLGSGANVLTFGAGSRLTVL.

The count of this clone is one. The chain has TRBV9 and TRBJ2-1, with no clear D. The germline V gene encodes CDR1 SGDLS and CDR2 YYNGEE. Trimming left V 1 base short and J 9 bases short, with 17 bases between. There are 15 residues in the CDR3. CDR3 loop: CASSVIAAKDPEQFF. For the CDR3, the DNA is TGTGCCAGCAGCGTAATTGCAGCTAAGGATCCTGAGCAGTTCTTC.

The chain couples TRBV23-1 to TRBJ1-1, with 8 bases aligning to TRBD1. TRBV23-1 is an ORF; its function is uncertain. This CDR3 comprises 15 residues. Trimming took 2 bases from V and 3 from J; bases not matched to a gene: 5. The CDR3 DNA follows: TGCGCCAGCAGTCAACCTAACAGGGGGGACACTGAAGCTTTCTTT. This codes for CASSQPNRGDTEAFF.

The chain is built from TRBV4-3 and TRBJ1-1; 7 bases are a match to TRBD1. Unmatched junction bases numbered 4, after V lost 2 bases and J lost 1 base. The CDR3 sequence is 15 residues long. From germline, CDR1 is LGHNA and CDR2 YSLEER. DNA for the CDR3: TGCGCCAGCAGCCAATACGGGACAGCGAACACTGAAGCTTTCTTT. It codes for CASSQYGTANTEAFF.

The genes are TRBV11-2 and TRBJ2-6; 7 bases are a match to TRBD1. Germline V gene sequence: CDR1 SGHAT, CDR2 FQNNGV. Germline trimming cut 2 bases from V and 0 bases from J; bases unmatched to any gene: 7. The CDR3 covers 18 residues. The CDR3: CASSLQQGPLSGANVLTF. The CDR3, as DNA: TGTGCCAGCAGCTTACAACAGGGGCCCCTCTCTGGGGCCAACGTCCTGACTTTC.

This chain connects TRBV7-9 to TRBJ2-1; D unresolved. This CDR3 region has 15 residues. From germline, CDR1 is SEHNR and CDR2 FQNEAQ (reference sequence). V gave up 1 base and J gave up 2 bases, with 9 bases separating them. CDR3 sequence reads: CASSLGLNTYNEQFF. The CDR3 region has the DNA TGTGCCAGCAGCTTAGGATTAAATACCTACAATGAGCAGTTCTTC.

The chain uses TRBV9 and TRBJ1-1, with D possibly being TRBD1 (6 bases). CDR1 and CDR2 from the germline V gene are SGDLS and YYNGEE. CDR3 size: 17 residues. With 3 bases removed from V and 0 bases from J, the gap between germline ends came to 18 bases. The CDR3 region has the DNA TGTGCCAGCAGCGCGTTGGGGACACCCGAGATGAACACTGAAGCTTTCTTT. It specifies CASSALGTPEMNTEAFF. Using reference TRBV9 and TRBJ1-1 for the parts outside the CDR3, the full variable domain is DSGVTQTPKHLITATGQRVTLRCSPRSGDLSVYWYQQSLDQGLQFLIQYYNGEERAKGNILERFSAQQFPDLHSELNLSSLELGDSALYFCASSALGTPEMNTEAFFGQGTRLTVV.

The rearrangement links TRBV2 to TRBJ2-7; either TRBD1 or TRBD2 may fit D (5 bases each). The V end lost 11 bases, the J end lost 6 bases, and 17 bases lay between the germline ends. The CDR3 extends over 12 amino acids. Germline CDR1 reads SNHLY; CDR2 reads FYNNEI. The CDR3 loop reads CASPALRGEQYF. In nucleotides, the CDR3 is TGTGCCTCCCCGGCGCTGAGGGGCGAGCAGTACTTC.

In its sample, this clone was seen once. V gene TRBV9 combines with J gene TRBJ2-7; possibly TRBD2 for D (5 bases). The CDR3 is 13 amino acids. Trimming removed 4 bases at V and 4 bases at J, with 12 bases between. Germline V gene sequence: CDR1 SGDLS, CDR2 YYNGEE. For the CDR3, the DNA is TGTGCCAGCAGCCCTAGCAATGGATACGAGCAGTACTTC. This sequence encodes CASSPSNGYEQYF.